A single T cell receptor beta chain is shown here with its context. Its matching antigen is unknown. The germline V gene has CDR1 SQVTM and CDR2 ANQGSEA. The V and J ends lost 7 bases and 5 bases, in that order; junction bases with no gene match: 5. The CDR3 is made up of 12 amino acids. The record originates from a study of T cell responses to AZD1222 COVID-19 vaccine. Sequencing used immunoSEQ multiplex PCR; TCRdb keeps in-frame clones, though not all of them. In the table there are 96,000 or so clones, around 90% of which are singletons. Study results and limitations: Along spike, vaccine-associated CD4 TCRs were found throughout, with dominance at 160-218 and 743-854. Sampling captured repertoires only after the peak T cell response. Clonal diversity was possibly underestimated, and the donors were mostly white British, with more females.

V is TRBV29-1 and J is TRBJ1-5; TRBD1 matches 7 bases. This receptor was obtained from an adult in good health. Sample: peripheral blood, taken on day 0 of AZD1222 vaccination. The chain's CDR3 is CSGGGGDQPQHF. CDR3 sequence (DNA): TGCAGCGGAGGGGGCGGGGATCAGCCCCAGCATTTT.